This note documents a single T cell receptor (beta chain) sequence. Distinct nucleotide sequences in the sample also encode this CDR3. All of the isolated RNA was reverse transcribed, so expressed TCRB transcripts were sequenced. Method: immunoSEQ multiplex PCR; TCRdb's copy keeps in-frame clones and lacks some. The sample has under 400,000 clones, around 20% seen once; the top ten hold approximately 0.046%. Trimming left V 2 bases short and J 3 bases short, with 4 bases between. This CDR3 is 12 amino acids long. Germline CDR1 SGHRS, CDR2 YFSETQ. The record originates from a study of beta chain features in type 1 diabetes.

This sequence joins TRBV5-1 and TRBJ2-3; D not certain. This receptor was obtained from a woman in her late teens or twenties in good health. The source material was naive CD4+ T cells from blood. The CDR3 loop is CASSFLTDTQYF. Written as DNA, the CDR3 is TGCGCCAGCAGCTTTCTTACAGATACGCAGTATTTT.